The 11 T cell receptor beta chains below all came from one sample that was sequenced in a study of post-analysis software for immune sequencing data. Included in the TCR beta cDNA libraries were unique molecular identifiers. MiXCR, applied by TCRdb to the PCR reads, yields one record per CDR3 protein. The sample includes 700,000 to 900,000 distinct CDR3 sequences, about 43% seen only once; the top ten take roughly 4.4%. Findings and caveats of the study: The five TRBV segments detected at higher frequency in patients than in controls included TRBV5-6, TRBV5-1 and TRBV20-1.

Antigens of these TCRs are unknown. The sample comprised blood. All receptors come from a girl between 10 and 17 years old with multiple sclerosis.

This chain uses TRBV12-3 or TRBV12-4 with TRBJ2-5; the match to TRBD2 covers 10 bases. Trimming cost V 6 bases and J 0 bases; bases outside gene matches: 4. The CDR3 extends over 15 amino acids. The CDR3 sequence is CASRTSGAYQETQYF. In DNA, the CDR3 is TGTGCCAGCAGAACTAGCGGGGCGTACCAAGAGACCCAGTACTTC.

The chain combines TRBV20-1 with TRBJ2-5; 8 bases align to TRBD1. CDR1 is DFQATT and CDR2 is SNEGSKA in the germline V gene (reference sequence). V dropped 1 base and J dropped 5; count of bases not matched to a gene: 12. The CDR3 has 16 amino acids. The CDR3 DNA follows: TGCAGTGCTAGAGTCCTAGGACAGGGAGTTCGGGAGACCCAGTACTTC. Protein product: CSARVLGQGVRETQYF.

This clonotype has only a few counts. The chain has TRBV5-6 and TRBJ2-2, with D tentatively TRBD1 (6 bases). V was pared by 3 bases and J by 4 bases, with 7 bases between. There are 13 residues in the CDR3. In germline, CDR1 is SGHDT, CDR2 YYEEEE. The chain's CDR3 is CASSWGRTGELFF. The CDR3 DNA reads as TGTGCCAGCAGCTGGGGGCGCACCGGGGAGCTGTTTTTT.

The table lists this clonotype with a count of one. The chain uses TRBV4-2 and TRBJ2-5; D remains unclear. From germline, CDR1 is LGHNA and CDR2 YNFKEQ. V lost 1 base to trimming and J lost 1 base, with 10 bases between them. The length of the CDR3 is 15 residues. The CDR3 here is CASSQGPAAQETQYF. The CDR3 region has the DNA TGTGCCAGCAGCCAAGGTCCGGCAGCCCAAGAGACCCAGTACTTC.

The chain has TRBV12-5 and TRBJ2-3, with TRBD2 identical over 9 bases. The J segment lost 3 bases and the V segment lost 5 bases, leaving 9 bases of the junction unmatched. The length of the CDR3 is 16 residues. CDR1 is LGHNT and CDR2 is FRNRAP in the germline V gene. The CDR3 loop reads CASGLGAGGKTDTQYF. Here the CDR3 DNA reads TGTGCTAGTGGTCTTGGTGCGGGAGGGAAGACAGATACGCAGTATTTT.

The chain combines TRBV4-3 with TRBJ2-5, with 13 bases matching TRBD2. Germline lookup yields CDR1 LGHNA and CDR2 YSLEER. Unmatched junction bases numbered 6, after V lost 0 bases and J lost 5 bases. The CDR3 consists of 17 residues. In DNA, the CDR3 is TGCGCCAGCAGCCAAGACCGGACTAGCGGGAGCTGGGAGACCCAGTACTTC. It yields the protein CASSQDRTSGSWETQYF.

The chain couples TRBV24-1 to TRBJ2-7; D is perhaps TRBD1 or TRBD2 (5 bases each). Germline V gives CDR1 KGHDR, CDR2 SFDVKD. The CDR3 covers 14 residues. V lost 5 bases, J lost 3 bases, and 13 bases lay in between. The CDR3 reads CATSGDGDLYEQYF. In DNA, the CDR3 is TGTGCCACCAGTGGTGATGGGGACCTCTACGAGCAGTACTTC.

This clonotype was picked up a small number of times. This chain uses TRBV7-9 with TRBJ1-2; D is perhaps TRBD1 (6 bases). In germline, CDR1 is SEHNR, CDR2 FQNEAQ (reference sequence). This CDR3 is built from 16 residues. Trimming cost V 3 bases and J 0 bases, with 14 bases left between them. The CDR3, as DNA: TGTGCCAGCAGCTTCGTAGGACAGCGATCTAACTATGGCTACACCTTC. Its translation: CASSFVGQRSNYGYTF.

The genes are TRBV5-1 and TRBJ2-7, with TRBD2 matching 10 bases. Trimming at V came to 5 bases and at J to 5 bases, leaving 16 bases not matched to a gene. Germline V gene sequence: CDR1 SGHRS, CDR2 YFSETQ. The CDR3 sequence is 17 residues long. CDR3 region: CASSIDFASGGGNEQYF. CDR3 nucleotides: TGCGCCAGCAGTATAGACTTCGCTAGCGGGGGTGGGAACGAGCAGTACTTC.

A single count supports this clonotype. The V call is TRBV5-1, the J call TRBJ2-5; 14 nucleotides line up with TRBD2. This CDR3 contains 16 residues. Germline CDR1 is SGHRS and CDR2 is YFSETQ. Losses at the gene ends were 5 bases for V and 11 bases for J; bases not matched to a gene: 14. The CDR3 DNA follows: TGCGCCAGCAGTCCCGCGGGACTAGCGGGAGAGCATGAGCAGTACTTC. This gives the protein CASSPAGLAGEHEQYF.

As concerns this clonotype: At one end the junction does not follow the germline gene, possibly because of a read error. The CDR3, as DNA: TGTGCCAGCAGTCTCTCCCGACAGAATGAGCAGGTCTTC. Amino acid sequence: CASSLSRQNEQVF. This rearrangement joins TRBV27 to TRBJ2-1; TRBD1 is a possible D gene (5 bases). This CDR3 is built from 13 residues. The V gene's germline CDR1 is MNHEY and CDR2 SMNVEV (reference sequence).